A single sample gave rise to the 18 T cell receptor beta chains below, sequenced in a study of PD-1 blockade in classical Hodgkin lymphoma. Every single patient, without exception, relapsed after autologous stem cell transplantation, and brentuximab vedotin exposure varied. Only in-frame clones appear in the TCRdb table, and some are missing; sequencing was by immunoSEQ multiplex PCR. The table lists approximately 100,000 clones, around nine tenths of them singletons. The sample in question was peripheral blood mononuclear cells (PBMCs), obtained before the second cycle of nivolumab. The receptors shown here come from a human donor with classical Hodgkin lymphoma.

The chain joins TRBV7-9 to TRBJ2-3; 13 bases map to TRBD2. Trimming at V came to 8 bases and at J to 3 bases, leaving 11 bases not matched to a gene. This CDR3 spans 17 amino acids. Per germline, CDR1 SEHNR and CDR2 FQNEAQ (reference sequence). In nucleotides, the CDR3 is TGTGCCAGCGAGGGGATACTAGCGGGGGGGCTTACAGATACGCAGTATTTT. Protein sequence: CASEGILAGGLTDTQYF.

The rearrangement joins TRBV4-2 to TRBJ2-1, with D perhaps assigned TRBD1 or TRBD2 (5 bases each). The CDR3 spans 16 residues. The V end lost 3 bases, the J end lost 4 bases, and 16 bases lay between the germline ends. Germline lookup yields CDR1 LGHNA and CDR2 YNFKEQ. The chain's CDR3 is CASSQSRDASYNEQFF. Here the CDR3 DNA reads TGTGCCAGCAGCCAGAGCCGGGACGCCTCGTACAATGAGCAGTTCTTC.

This clone has just one count. This sequence joins TRBV11-2 and TRBJ1-2; 10 bases map to TRBD1. The CDR3 sequence is 13 residues long. Losses at the gene ends were 5 bases for V and 6 bases for J; bases not matched to a gene: 3. CDR1 is SGHAT and CDR2 is FQNNGV in the germline V gene. The CDR3 protein is CASSTGTGDGYTF. CDR3 bases: TGTGCCAGCAGCACAGGGACAGGGGATGGCTACACCTTC.

The sample holds one count of this clone. The chain joins TRBV4-3 to TRBJ1-2; D is uncertain. V was shortened by 0 bases and J by 3 bases, with 11 bases between the two germline ends. Germline-derived CDR1 and CDR2 are LGHNA and YSLEER. The CDR3 loop spans 15 amino acids. The CDR3 spells CASSQDYSDYYGYTF. In nucleotides, the CDR3 is TGCGCCAGCAGCCAAGATTATAGTGACTACTATGGCTACACCTTC.

This clone occurred once. The V and J genes are TRBV5-1 and TRBJ1-1, with 9 bases that match TRBD1. Germline lookup yields CDR1 SGHRS and CDR2 YFSETQ. This CDR3 region has 15 residues. J lost 1 base, V lost 1 base, and 2 bases had no gene match. CDR3 amino acids: CASSLTGGWNTEAFF. CDR3 coding DNA: TGCGCCAGCAGCTTGACAGGGGGCTGGAACACTGAAGCTTTCTTT.

The chain employs TRBV27 and TRBJ2-2; perhaps D is TRBD1 or TRBD2 (5 bases each). This CDR3 comprises 14 residues. V lost 6 bases and J lost 3, with 11 bases in between. Germline V gene sequence: CDR1 MNHEY, CDR2 SMNVEV (reference sequence). The CDR3 DNA follows: TGTGCCAGCAGAAAAGGGACGTACACCGGGGAGCTGTTTTTT. It translates to CASRKGTYTGELFF.

This clone was seen more than once but under ten times. The J gene is TRBJ1-3, the V gene TRBV10-3; D gene uncertain. CDR1 is ENHRY, CDR2 SYGVKD, per germline. The CDR3 consists of 13 residues. Trimming pared 0 bases from V and 5 bases from J, leaving 5 bases between. The CDR3 nucleotides read TGTGCCATCAGTGAGTCGGAAAGAAACACCATATATTTT. Its translation is CAISESERNTIYF.

The chain employs TRBV9 and TRBJ2-7, with D perhaps being TRBD1 or TRBD2 (7 bases each). The ends were cut back, 4 bases at V and 5 bases at J, with 16 bases in the middle. The germline V gene encodes CDR1 SGDLS and CDR2 YYNGEE. This CDR3 contains 14 residues. DNA of the CDR3: TGTGCCAGCAGCATAAGGCCAGGGGGGGACGAGCAGTACTTC. As protein: CASSIRPGGDEQYF.

The chain combines TRBV9 with TRBJ2-3; TRBD2 matches at 13 bases. Per the germline V gene, CDR1 is SGDLS and CDR2 is YYNGEE. V lost 0 bases to trimming and J lost 4 bases; unmatched junction nucleotides: 2. CDR3 length equals 16 residues. CDR3 DNA: TGTGCCAGCAGCGTAGCTGGACTAGCGGGGGCAGATACGCAGTATTTT. Protein sequence: CASSVAGLAGADTQYF.

The chain is built from TRBV2 and TRBJ2-7; 8 nucleotides match TRBD1. This CDR3 is 13 amino acids long. Trimming cost V 2 bases and J 4 bases; bases outside gene matches: 1. From germline, CDR1 is SNHLY and CDR2 FYNNEI. The CDR3 nucleotides are TGTGCCAGCAGTGAACAGGGGGCTTACGAGCAGTACTTC. It codes for CASSEQGAYEQYF. The full variable domain, in which reference TRBV2 and TRBJ2-7 provide the parts outside the CDR3, is EPEVTQTPSHQVTQMGQEVILRCVPISNHLYFYWYRQILGQKVEFLVSFYNNEISEKSEIFDDQFSVERPDGSNFTLKIRSTKLEDSAMYFCASSEQGAYEQYFGPGTRLTVT.

The rearrangement uses TRBV25-1 and TRBJ2-7; tentatively, D is TRBD1 (5 bases). Germline CDR1 MGHDK, CDR2 SYGVNS. V was cut by 7 bases and J by 0 bases, with 13 bases left in between. The CDR3 covers 14 residues. The CDR3, as DNA: TGTGCCAGCACTCAGGGTTACAGCTCCTACGAGCAGTACTTC. Amino acid sequence: CASTQGYSSYEQYF.

V is TRBV7-3 and J is TRBJ2-3; D is unresolved. CDR3 length: 14 amino acids. V lost 3 bases and J lost 0, with 7 bases in between. CDR1 is SGHTA, CDR2 FQGTGA, per germline. The CDR3 nucleotides read TGTGCCAGCAGCTTTGTTTCTAGCACAGATACGCAGTATTTT. Translated, it gives CASSFVSSTDTQYF.

J is TRBJ2-3 and V is TRBV6-5; D perhaps matches TRBD1 (5 bases). The CDR3 extends over 15 amino acids. Germline V lookup: CDR1 MNHEY, CDR2 SVGAGI. The ends were cut back, 1 base at V and 2 bases at J, with 10 bases in the middle. The CDR3, as DNA: TGTGCCAGCAGTTACTTTAGGGGAACCACAGATACGCAGTATTTT. Translated: CASSYFRGTTDTQYF.

The chain employs TRBV30 and TRBJ1-2; D not certain. Deletions cut 1 base from V and 3 bases from J, with 15 bases between. The length of the CDR3 is 15 residues. Germline V lookup: CDR1 GTSNPN, CDR2 SVGIG (reference sequence). The CDR3 nucleotides read TGTGCCTGGAGTGACCTCTTGCCCAACGACTATGGCTACACCTTC. Translation gives CAWSDLLPNDYGYTF.

This chain uses TRBV18 with TRBJ2-1, with TRBD2 matching 7 bases. The CDR3 length is 20 residues. Trimming at V came to 2 bases and at J to 5 bases, leaving 21 bases not matched to a gene. Germline V gene lookup returns CDR1 KGHSH and CDR2 LQKENI. CDR3 loop: CASSPSGGGPPIAPNNEQFF. Written as DNA, the CDR3 is TGTGCCAGCTCACCATCGGGCGGGGGACCACCTATTGCCCCGAACAATGAGCAGTTCTTC.

The rearrangement joins TRBV6-1 to TRBJ2-5; 7 bases are shared with TRBD1. Germline V gene sequence: CDR1 MNHNS, CDR2 SASEGT. The ends lost 6 bases at V and 1 base at J; junction bases unmatched: 2. The CDR3 is 13 amino acids. The CDR3 is CASRRDSQETQYF. CDR3 DNA sequence: TGTGCCAGCAGAAGGGACAGCCAAGAGACCCAGTACTTC.

The chain couples TRBV13 to TRBJ2-5; TRBD2 might be the D (6 bases). The ends were cut back, 6 bases at V and 7 bases at J, with 9 bases in the middle. The CDR3 spans 11 residues. Germline values: CDR1 PRHDT, CDR2 FYEKMQ (reference sequence). Here the CDR3 reads CASRGGATQYF. CDR3 in DNA: TGTGCCAGCAGAGGAGGGGCGACCCAGTACTTC. The full variable domain, rest sourced from reference TRBV13 and TRBJ2-5, is AAGVIQSPRHLIKEKRETATLKCYPIPRHDTVYWYQQGPGQDPQFLISFYEKMQSDKGSIPDRFSAQQFSDYHSELNMSSLELGDSALYFCASRGGATQYFGPGTRLLVL.

The CDR3 bases are TGCGCCAGCAGCGGGGGGGCCCTAGATGAGCAGTTCTTC. Protein product: CASSGGALDEQFF. The chain couples TRBV5-1 to TRBJ2-1; possibly TRBD2 for D (7 bases). The germline V and J ends were trimmed by 4 bases and 8 bases, with 13 bases remaining between them. CDR1 SGHRS and CDR2 YFSETQ come from the germline V gene. The CDR3 totals 13 residues.